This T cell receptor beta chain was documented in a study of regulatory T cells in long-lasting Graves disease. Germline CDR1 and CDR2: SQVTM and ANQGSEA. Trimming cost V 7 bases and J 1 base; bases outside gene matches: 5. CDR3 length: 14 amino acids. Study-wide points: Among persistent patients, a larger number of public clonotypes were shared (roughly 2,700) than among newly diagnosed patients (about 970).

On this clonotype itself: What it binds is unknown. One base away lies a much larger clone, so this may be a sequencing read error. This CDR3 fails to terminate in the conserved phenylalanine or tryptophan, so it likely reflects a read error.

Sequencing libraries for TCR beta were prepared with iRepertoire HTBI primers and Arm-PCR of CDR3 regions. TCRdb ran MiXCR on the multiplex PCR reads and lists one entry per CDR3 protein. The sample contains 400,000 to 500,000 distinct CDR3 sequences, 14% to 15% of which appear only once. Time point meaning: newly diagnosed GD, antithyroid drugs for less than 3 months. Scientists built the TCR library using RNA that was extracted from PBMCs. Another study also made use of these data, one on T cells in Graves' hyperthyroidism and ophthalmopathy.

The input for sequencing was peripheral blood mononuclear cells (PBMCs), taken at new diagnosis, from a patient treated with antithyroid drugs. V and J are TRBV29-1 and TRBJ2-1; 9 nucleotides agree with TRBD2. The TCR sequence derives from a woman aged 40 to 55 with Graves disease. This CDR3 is CSDIAGDSYNEQFL. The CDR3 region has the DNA TGCAGCGACATAGCGGGAGATTCCTACAATGAGCAGTTCCTC.